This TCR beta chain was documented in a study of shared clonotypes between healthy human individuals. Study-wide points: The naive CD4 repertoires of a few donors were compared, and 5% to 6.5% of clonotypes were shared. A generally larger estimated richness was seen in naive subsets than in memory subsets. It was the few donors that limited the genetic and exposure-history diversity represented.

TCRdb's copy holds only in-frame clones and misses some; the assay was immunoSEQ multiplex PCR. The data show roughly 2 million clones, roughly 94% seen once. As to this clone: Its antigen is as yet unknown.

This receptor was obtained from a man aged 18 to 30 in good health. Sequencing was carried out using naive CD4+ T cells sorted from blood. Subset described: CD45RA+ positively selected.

This CDR3 reads CAISGEQGGKAFF. The DNA for the CDR3 is TGTGCCATCAGTGGCGAACAGGGGGGTAAGGCTTTCTTT. The V call is TRBV10-3, the J call TRBJ1-1, with 8 bases fitting TRBD1. In germline, CDR1 is ENHRY, CDR2 SYGVKD. With V trimmed by 4 bases and J by 11 bases, 9 bases remained unmatched. The CDR3 sequence is 13 residues long.